The 16 T cell receptor beta chains below all came from one sample that was sequenced in a study of blood T cell repertoires in COVID-19. TCRdb keeps only in-frame clones here, not all; method: immunoSEQ multiplex PCR. The sample includes about 96,000 clones, 84% seen only once; the top ten take roughly 17%. What was sequenced was peripheral blood. These receptors were taken from an older woman with acute or convalescent COVID-19.

V usage is TRBV18 and J usage is TRBJ1-1; D is perhaps TRBD1 (6 bases). V was clipped by 2 bases and J by 1 base, with 14 bases between them. The CDR3 covers 16 residues. CDR1 and CDR2 from the germline V gene are KGHSH and LQKENI. The CDR3 sequence: CASSPAGGRKNTEAFF. In DNA, the CDR3 is TGTGCCAGCTCACCAGCGGGGGGCAGGAAGAACACTGAAGCTTTCTTT.

This clone was picked up one time. The chain's CDR3 is CASSLDRGGYQPQHF. As DNA, the CDR3 is TGTGCCAGCAGCTTAGATAGGGGAGGGTACCAGCCCCAGCATTTT. This chain connects TRBV7-2 to TRBJ1-5; tentative D call: TRBD1 (5 bases). V was pared by 1 base and J by 7 bases, with 14 bases between. This CDR3 region has 15 residues. Germline CDR1 SGHTA, CDR2 FQGNSA.

This rearrangement joins TRBV7-2 to TRBJ1-2; TRBD1 matches 8 bases. The V gene end was trimmed by 2 bases and the J gene end by 3 bases; junction bases not matched to a gene: 8. The CDR3 contains 16 residues. The germline CDR1 and CDR2 sequences are SGHTA and FQGNSA. The CDR3 sequence is CASSLFPDRADYGYTF. CDR3 bases: TGTGCCAGCAGCTTATTCCCGGACAGGGCGGACTATGGCTACACCTTC.

The CDR3 sequence is CASSVAGQGTYGYTF. CDR3 nucleotides: TGTGCCAGCAGCGTGGCGGGACAGGGAACCTATGGCTACACCTTC. The rearrangement joins TRBV9 to TRBJ1-2; 9 nucleotides match TRBD1. The CDR3 is 15 amino acids. Germline values: CDR1 SGDLS, CDR2 YYNGEE. Losses at the gene ends were 2 bases for V and 4 bases for J; bases not matched to a gene: 6.

The genes are TRBV2 and TRBJ1-2, with TRBD1 matching over 7 bases. Germline V CDR1 and CDR2: SNHLY, FYNNEI. The J segment lost 5 bases and the V segment lost 3 bases, leaving 3 bases of the junction unmatched. This CDR3 spans 13 amino acids. The CDR3 sequence is CASSEQGGYGYTF. The CDR3 DNA follows: TGTGCCAGCAGTGAGCAGGGGGGATATGGCTACACCTTC.

This chain joins TRBV19 and TRBJ1-1; no firm D call. The V end was cut by 3 bases, the J end by 1 base, with 6 bases between. The germline gives CDR1 LNHDA, CDR2 SQIVND (reference sequence). The CDR3 is made up of 13 amino acids. In nucleotides, the CDR3 is TGTGCCAGTAGTATGGGCACGAACACTGAAGCTTTCTTT. Residues: CASSMGTNTEAFF. The full variable domain, with the rest looked up from reference TRBV19 and TRBJ1-1, is DGGITQSPKYLFRKEGQNVTLSCEQNLNHDAMYWYRQDPGQGLRLIYYSQIVNDFQKGDIAEGYSVSREKKESFPLTVTSAQKNPTAFYLCASSMGTNTEAFFGQGTRLTVV.

The rearrangement uses TRBV27 and TRBJ2-1; 7 bases match TRBD2. The germline gives CDR1 MNHEY, CDR2 SMNVEV (reference sequence). This CDR3 spans 16 amino acids. Unmatched junction bases numbered 8, after V lost 1 base and J lost 5 bases. In nucleotides, the CDR3 is TGTGCCAGCAGTTTATTCCTCAGCGGGGCCAACAATGAGCAGTTCTTC. Translated, it gives CASSLFLSGANNEQFF.

V gene TRBV10-1 combines with J gene TRBJ1-2; 8 nucleotides line up with TRBD1. Germline lookup yields CDR1 WNHNN and CDR2 SYGVQD (reference sequence). The CDR3 is 16 residues long. Unmatched junction bases numbered 13, after V lost 6 bases and J lost 4 bases. The CDR3 DNA reads as TGCGCCAGCAGCCACCCTACAGGGGGTGCTTTCTATGGCTACACCTTC. Encoded protein: CASSHPTGGAFYGYTF.

This clone came up a few times. The chain uses TRBV2 and TRBJ1-2; maybe TRBD1 (6 bases). The length of the CDR3 is 16 residues. Trimming cost V 2 bases and J 1 base, with 14 bases left between them. Germline V lookup: CDR1 SNHLY, CDR2 FYNNEI. The CDR3 DNA reads as TGTGCCAGCAGTGAAACGGGGGGGGCTGATAACTATGGCTACACCTTC. This translates into CASSETGGADNYGYTF.

The rearrangement uses TRBV11-3 and TRBJ2-1; TRBD1 matches 9 bases. CDR1 SGHNT and CDR2 YENEEA come from the germline V gene. J gave up 7 bases and V 5 bases, and 3 bases lay outside the gene matches. This CDR3 spans 13 amino acids. The CDR3 DNA follows: TGTGCCAGCAGCAGGGACAGGGAGAATGAGCAGTTCTTC. This gives the protein CASSRDRENEQFF.

Notes on this clone: Other DNA sequences in the same sample also yield this CDR3. The chain couples TRBV5-1 to TRBJ2-7, with TRBD1 identical over 12 bases. Germline-derived CDR1 and CDR2 are SGHRS and YFSETQ. The junction had 6 bases not matched to a gene; V was cut back by 4 bases and J by 7 bases. The CDR3 spans 14 residues. CDR3 sequence: CASSLGQGAREQYF. The DNA for the CDR3 is TGCGCCAGCAGCCTGGGACAGGGGGCGAGAGAGCAGTACTTC.

The chain links TRBV7-8 to TRBJ1-1; D is unclear. The V gene's germline CDR1 is SGHVS and CDR2 FQNEAQ. Trimming removed 8 bases at V and 4 bases at J, with 8 bases between. This CDR3 is 11 amino acids long. The CDR3 region is CASRSSTEAFF. The CDR3 bases are TGTGCCAGCCGATCGAGCACTGAAGCTTTCTTT.

V usage is TRBV4-3 and J usage is TRBJ2-1, with D maybe TRBD2 (5 bases). This CDR3 is 13 amino acids long. Germline values: CDR1 LGHNA, CDR2 YSLEER. Trimming left V 0 bases short and J 9 bases short, with 9 bases between. This CDR3 is CASSQERAGEQFF. The CDR3 bases are TGCGCCAGCAGCCAAGAGAGGGCGGGTGAGCAGTTCTTC.

The chain is built from TRBV4-1 and TRBJ2-7, with 8 bases lining up with TRBD1. The germline CDR1 and CDR2 sequences are MGHRA and YSYEKL. Trimming took 3 bases from V and 2 from J; bases not matched to a gene: 6. The CDR3 is 15 residues long. The CDR3 here is CASSHRTGTPYEQYF. In nucleotides, the CDR3 is TGCGCCAGCAGCCACAGGACAGGGACCCCCTACGAGCAGTACTTC.

This clone was observed a single time. The V gene is TRBV19, the J gene TRBJ2-3, with TRBD1 matching over 9 bases. The germline V gene has CDR1 LNHDA and CDR2 SQIVND (reference sequence). The CDR3 runs to 15 residues. V lost 7 bases to trimming and J lost 1 base; unmatched junction nucleotides: 6. CDR3 in amino acids: CASTGDRVGTDTQYF. CDR3 in DNA: TGTGCCAGTACCGGGGACAGGGTCGGCACAGATACGCAGTATTTT.

The gene calls are TRBV6-5 and TRBJ2-2, with 8 positions matching TRBD1. This CDR3 has 15 amino acids. Trimming cost V 5 bases and J 0 bases; bases outside gene matches: 2. CDR1 is MNHEY, CDR2 SVGAGI, per germline. CDR3 loop: CASSPDRANTGELFF. The CDR3 DNA is TGTGCCAGCAGTCCGGACAGGGCGAACACCGGGGAGCTGTTTTTT.